These 28 T cell receptor beta chains originate from one sample sequenced in a study of blood T cell repertoires in COVID-19. Using immunoSEQ multiplex PCR, the repertoire was profiled, and TCRdb retains in-frame clones only, with some absent. This sample carries about 250,000 clones, around 88% of them seen once, and the ten largest clones take around 6.5%. The material sequenced was peripheral blood. The receptors come from a woman aged 25-40 years with COVID-19, enrolled during active disease.

The chain carries TRBV5-1 and TRBJ2-1; a possible D gene is TRBD2 (6 bases). Germline V CDR1 and CDR2: SGHRS, YFSETQ. V gave up 2 bases and J gave up 5 bases, with 14 bases separating them. This CDR3 is 15 amino acids long. The CDR3 DNA follows: TGCGCCAGCAGCTTCGGAGGGATTGAGGACAATGAGCAGTTCTTC. It codes for CASSFGGIEDNEQFF. The variable domain in full, with the rest retrieved from reference TRBV5-1 and TRBJ2-1, is KAGVTQTPRYLIKTRGQQVTLSCSPISGHRSVSWYQQTPGQGLQFLFEYFSETQRNKGNFPGRFSGRQFSNSRSEMNVSTLELGDSALYLCASSFGGIEDNEQFFGPGTRLTVL.

The V call is TRBV29-1, the J call TRBJ1-2; the D gene is possibly TRBD1 (6 bases). The germline V gene encodes CDR1 SQVTM and CDR2 ANQGSEA. Trimming left V 6 bases short and J 8 bases short, with 40 bases between. The CDR3 is 20 residues long. The CDR3 reads CSVRGQQTPLGAGMAYGYTF. CDR3 sequence (DNA): TGCAGCGTCAGGGGCCAACAGACACCCTTAGGGGCTGGCATGGCTTACGGCTACACCTTC.

This clone occurred once. V usage is TRBV7-2 and J usage is TRBJ2-3, with 7 bases matching TRBD1. Germline values: CDR1 SGHTA, CDR2 FQGNSA. The CDR3 length is 14 residues. The junction had 5 bases not matched to a gene; V was cut back by 6 bases and J by 2 bases. CDR3 sequence: CASSATGATDTQYF. The CDR3 DNA reads as TGTGCCAGCAGTGCTACAGGGGCCACAGATACGCAGTATTTT.

The chain employs TRBV6-2 or TRBV6-3 and TRBJ2-5; TRBD2 matches 10 bases. The trim removed 5 bases at V and 5 bases at J, leaving 8 bases unmatched. Germline-derived CDR1 and CDR2 are MNHEY and SVGEGT. There are 15 residues in the CDR3. The CDR3 is CASSVLAGLLETQYF. CDR3 sequence (DNA): TGTGCCAGCAGTGTACTAGCGGGGCTCTTGGAGACCCAGTACTTC.

The chain has TRBV15 and TRBJ2-7, with 8 bases matching TRBD2. CDR3 length equals 17 residues. The junction had 12 bases not matched to a gene; V was cut back by 1 base and J by 4 bases. From germline, CDR1 is LNHNV and CDR2 YYDKDF (reference sequence). CDR3 amino acids: CATSRGFRTSREYEQYV. The DNA for the CDR3 is TGTGCCACCAGCAGAGGTTTCCGGACTAGCAGAGAATACGAGCAGTACGTC.

The chain recombines TRBV18 with TRBJ1-1, with TRBD1 as a possible D gene (5 bases). The CDR3 runs to 14 residues. V lost 4 bases to trimming and J lost 0 bases, with 9 bases between them. CDR1 is KGHSH, CDR2 LQKENI, per germline. The CDR3 DNA is TGTGCCAGCTCACTGACAGCATTGAACACTGAAGCTTTCTTT. Protein: CASSLTALNTEAFF.

This clone was detected ten times or more. The chain joins TRBV19 to TRBJ2-2; D is unresolved. V lost 4 bases, J lost 7 bases, and 16 bases lay in between. This CDR3 is 15 amino acids long. CDR1 and CDR2 (germline): LNHDA, SQIVND (reference sequence). CDR3 sequence (DNA): TGTGCCAGTAGTACTCCCGTTTACGGTCACGGGGAGCTGTTTTTT. Translated: CASSTPVYGHGELFF.

The V and J genes are TRBV7-2 and TRBJ2-5; 9 nucleotides match TRBD1. Germline CDR1 SGHTA, CDR2 FQGNSA. The CDR3 is 14 residues long. Unmatched junction bases numbered 5, after V lost 5 bases and J lost 4 bases. The CDR3 region has the DNA TGTGCCAGCAGCAAACAGGGGGCAGGAGAGACCCAGTACTTC. Translated, it gives CASSKQGAGETQYF.

V and J are TRBV7-2 and TRBJ2-1; 14 nucleotides agree with TRBD2. Germline V gene sequence: CDR1 SGHTA, CDR2 FQGNSA. The CDR3 contains 18 residues. V shed 6 bases and J 1 base; nucleotides not matched to a gene: 8. The CDR3: CASSLGLAGGPSYNEQFF. The DNA of the CDR3 is TGTGCCAGCAGTCTCGGACTAGCGGGGGGCCCATCCTACAATGAGCAGTTCTTC. Variable domain in full (rest from reference TRBV7-2 and TRBJ2-1): GAGVSQSPSNKVTEKGKDVELRCDPISGHTALYWYRQSLGQGLEFLIYFQGNSAPDKSGLPSDRFSAERTGGSVSTLTIQRTQQEDSAVYLCASSLGLAGGPSYNEQFFGPGTRLTVL.

This chain links TRBV11-3 with TRBJ2-6, with 13 nucleotides matching TRBD2. Per the germline V gene, CDR1 is SGHNT and CDR2 is YENEEA. This CDR3 contains 19 residues. The junction had 5 bases not matched to a gene; V was cut back by 1 base and J by 2 bases. The CDR3 region is CASSLAGTSGIPGANVLTF. For the CDR3, the DNA is TGTGCCAGCAGCTTAGCCGGGACTAGCGGGATTCCTGGGGCCAACGTCCTGACTTTC.

The chain has TRBV11-2 and TRBJ2-3; 15 bases fit TRBD2. This CDR3 comprises 19 residues. CDR1 and CDR2 from the germline V gene are SGHAT and FQNNGV. Trimming at V came to 3 bases and at J to 1 base, leaving 8 bases not matched to a gene. The CDR3 DNA sequence: TGTGCCAGCAGCTTGATTTGGACTAGCGGGGGGGCAGGCACAGATACGCAGTATTTT. Its translation is CASSLIWTSGGAGTDTQYF. Variable domain in full (rest from reference TRBV11-2 and TRBJ2-3): EAGVAQSPRYKIIEKRQSVAFWCNPISGHATLYWYQQILGQGPKLLIQFQNNGVVDDSQLPKDRFSAERLKGVDSTLKIQPAKLEDSAVYLCASSLIWTSGGAGTDTQYFGPGTRLTVL.

CDR3 nucleotides: TGCGCCAGCAGCTTGGAGGCGGACACTGAAGCTTTCTTT. It is translated as CASSLEADTEAFF. The chain recombines TRBV5-1 with TRBJ1-1, with unresolved D. CDR3 length: 13 residues. Trimming stripped 0 bases from V and 3 bases from J, with 6 bases between. Germline V lookup: CDR1 SGHRS, CDR2 YFSETQ.

In this sample, this clone turned up a few times. The genes are TRBV21-1 and TRBJ2-1; the D call of TRBD1 is as the table states it, not checked on the DNA. TRBV21-1 is annotated as a pseudogene. The length of the CDR3 is 16 residues. CDR3 in amino acids: CASSKIRDREYNEQFF. The CDR3 DNA sequence: TGTGCCAGCAGCAAAATCCGGGACAGGGAATACAATGAGCAGTTCTTC.

This CDR3 reads CASSTMGMNTEAFF. The CDR3 DNA sequence: TGTGCCAGCAGCACGATGGGCATGAACACTGAAGCTTTCTTT. V is TRBV2 and J is TRBJ1-1; D not certain. V dropped 6 bases and J dropped 0 bases, with 11 bases sitting between them. This CDR3 spans 14 amino acids. The germline gives CDR1 SNHLY, CDR2 FYNNEI.

This chain uses TRBV19 with TRBJ1-5, with 10 bases that match TRBD1. Germline V gene lookup returns CDR1 LNHDA and CDR2 SQIVND (reference sequence). The J segment lost 6 bases and the V segment lost 7 bases, leaving 6 bases of the junction unmatched. CDR3 size: 14 residues. The CDR3 DNA sequence: TGTGCCAGTACCCGGGACAGGGGTTTTCAGCCCCAGCATTTT. Protein: CASTRDRGFQPQHF.

The rearrangement uses TRBV18 and TRBJ1-5; TRBD1 agrees at 12 bases. The germline V gene has CDR1 KGHSH and CDR2 LQKENI. V lost 1 base to trimming and J lost 6 bases; unmatched junction nucleotides: 4. This CDR3 is built from 16 residues. The CDR3 region is CASSPQGQGAFQPQHF. The CDR3 DNA sequence: TGTGCCAGCTCACCACAGGGACAGGGGGCGTTTCAGCCCCAGCATTTT.

The chain links TRBV7-9 to TRBJ2-7; 8 bases agree with TRBD2. Germline CDR1 is SEHNR and CDR2 is FQNEAQ (reference sequence). The CDR3 has 16 amino acids. J gave up 2 bases and V 1 base, and 7 bases lay outside the gene matches. CDR3 bases: TGTGCCAGCAGCTTAGTCGCGGGGGGCGGAACCTACGAGCAGTACGTC. This codes for CASSLVAGGGTYEQYV.

This chain links TRBV7-2 with TRBJ2-5, with TRBD2 matching 8 bases. Trimming removed 2 bases from V and 5 bases from J; junction bases left unmatched: 7. There are 15 residues in the CDR3. Germline CDR1 and CDR2: SGHTA and FQGNSA. The CDR3 loop reads CASSLFRTSGETQYF. The CDR3 nucleotides read TGTGCCAGCAGCTTATTCCGAACTAGCGGTGAGACCCAGTACTTC.

This clone was seen a few times. The genes are TRBV5-1 and TRBJ2-2; a weak D match, TRBD1 (5 bases). The germline V gene encodes CDR1 SGHRS and CDR2 YFSETQ. The CDR3 consists of 16 residues. V gave up 0 bases and J gave up 1 base, with 10 bases separating them. The CDR3 reads CASSLELQENTGELFF. As DNA, the CDR3 is TGCGCCAGCAGCTTGGAATTACAGGAGAACACCGGGGAGCTGTTTTTT.

This sequence joins TRBV4-3 and TRBJ2-3; 11 bases line up with TRBD2. CDR1 is LGHNA, CDR2 YSLEER, per germline. This CDR3 is 19 amino acids long. Trimming at V came to 2 bases and at J to 4 bases, leaving 14 bases not matched to a gene. CDR3 region: CASSQLITTSGGPSDTQYF. DNA of the CDR3: TGCGCCAGCAGCCAACTCATAACCACTAGCGGGGGCCCTTCAGATACGCAGTATTTT.

This chain joins TRBV19 and TRBJ2-3, with 10 bases identical to TRBD1. Germline loops: CDR1 LNHDA, CDR2 SQIVND (reference sequence). This CDR3 has 15 amino acids. V lost 6 bases, J lost 4 bases, and 7 bases stayed unmatched. In DNA, the CDR3 is TGTGCCAGTAGCATCCGGGACAGGGGACCAGATACGCAGTATTTT. As protein: CASSIRDRGPDTQYF.

The chain recombines TRBV18 with TRBJ2-7; 8 bases are shared with TRBD2. This CDR3 region has 17 residues. Germline V CDR1 and CDR2: KGHSH, LQKENI. Trimming at V came to 1 base and at J to 2 bases, leaving 10 bases not matched to a gene. In nucleotides, the CDR3 is TGTGCCAGCTCACCACAGATACCCCGCGGGGGGACCTACGAGCAGTACTTC. Its translation is CASSPQIPRGGTYEQYF.

The rearrangement links TRBV21-1 to TRBJ2-7; the D call in the table, TRBD2, was not verified against the DNA. TRBV21-1 is reported as a pseudogene. This CDR3 region has 11 residues. The CDR3 loop is CARVGGPEQYV. The DNA of the CDR3 is TGTGCCAGGGTGGGGGGACCCGAGCAGTACGTC.

The chain combines TRBV12-3 or TRBV12-4 with TRBJ1-1, with D maybe TRBD1 (6 bases). V was trimmed by 5 bases and J by 2 bases, leaving 9 bases between them. CDR3 length: 13 amino acids. CDR3 amino acids: CASSGQSNTEAFF. The CDR3 nucleotides read TGTGCCAGCAGTGGACAGTCAAACACTGAAGCTTTCTTT.

V is TRBV18 and J is TRBJ2-1; a possible D gene is TRBD2 (6 bases). Trimming took off 1 base at V and 6 bases at J, with 10 bases between the two ends. This CDR3 region has 14 residues. Germline V gives CDR1 KGHSH, CDR2 LQKENI. CDR3 residues: CASSPLREVNEQFF. The CDR3 bases are TGTGCCAGCTCACCACTCAGGGAGGTCAATGAGCAGTTCTTC.

The chain employs TRBV5-5 and TRBJ1-1, with D hard to call. There are 13 residues in the CDR3. With 2 bases removed from V and 6 bases from J, the gap between germline ends came to 11 bases. Germline CDR1 is SGHKS and CDR2 is YYEKEE (reference sequence). In nucleotides, the CDR3 is TGTGCCAGCAGCTTCCAACTTGAGGCTGAAGCTTTCTTT. As protein: CASSFQLEAEAFF.

V usage is TRBV12-5 and J usage is TRBJ1-5, with D tentatively TRBD1 (6 bases). V shed 6 bases and J shed 6 bases, with 24 bases lying between them. Germline CDR1 is LGHNT and CDR2 is FRNRAP. This CDR3 contains 17 residues. In DNA form, the CDR3 reads TGTGCTAGTGGCATGGACACAGGGATCGGCGGGGGTCAGCCCCAGCATTTT. Its translation: CASGMDTGIGGGQPQHF.

The CDR3 protein is CASSLWPAGSTDTQYF. The CDR3 coding sequence is TGTGCCAGCAGCCTCTGGCCGGCGGGGAGCACAGATACGCAGTATTTT. The chain couples TRBV7-2 to TRBJ2-3; D possibly corresponds to TRBD2 (6 bases). The germline V gene encodes CDR1 SGHTA and CDR2 FQGNSA. Trimming stripped 5 bases from V and 0 bases from J, with 15 bases between. The CDR3 consists of 16 residues.